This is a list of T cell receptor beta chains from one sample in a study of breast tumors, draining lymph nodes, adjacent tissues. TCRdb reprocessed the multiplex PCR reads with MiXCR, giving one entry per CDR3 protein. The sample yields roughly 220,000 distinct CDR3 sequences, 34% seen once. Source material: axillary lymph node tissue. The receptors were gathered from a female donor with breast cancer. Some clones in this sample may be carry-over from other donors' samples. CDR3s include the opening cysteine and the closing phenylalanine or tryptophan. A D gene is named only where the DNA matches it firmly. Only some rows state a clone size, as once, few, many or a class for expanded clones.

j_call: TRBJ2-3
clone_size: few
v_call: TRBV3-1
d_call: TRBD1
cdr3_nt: TGTGCCAGCAGCTGGGGGACAGGGGAAGCGGAAAGCACAGATACGCAGTATTTT
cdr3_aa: CASSWGTGEAESTDTQYF

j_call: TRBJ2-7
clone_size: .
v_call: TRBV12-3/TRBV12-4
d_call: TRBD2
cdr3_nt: TGTGCCAGCAGTCTGACGGGACTAGCGGGCCACCACTACGAGCAGTACTTC
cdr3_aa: CASSLTGLAGHHYEQYF

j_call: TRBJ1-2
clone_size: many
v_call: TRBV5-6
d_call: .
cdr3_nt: TGTGCCAGCAGCTTGACGCAGGGGTATGGCTACACCTTC
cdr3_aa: CASSLTQGYGYTF

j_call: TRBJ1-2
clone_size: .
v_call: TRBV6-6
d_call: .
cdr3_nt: TGTGCCAGCAGTCACCCAGAAACCGCCTTTGGCTGCACCTTC
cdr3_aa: CASSHPETAFGCTF

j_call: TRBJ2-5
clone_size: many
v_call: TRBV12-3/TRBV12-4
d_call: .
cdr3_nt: TGTGCCAGCAGTTTAGGACGTAGCGGAAACCCCCAAGAGACCCAGTACTTC
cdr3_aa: CASSLGRSGNPQETQYF

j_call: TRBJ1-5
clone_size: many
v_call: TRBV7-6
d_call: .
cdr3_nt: TGTGCCAGCAGCTTAGGAGGCGACGCCCGCAATCAGCCCCAGCATTTT
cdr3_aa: CASSLGGDARNQPQHF

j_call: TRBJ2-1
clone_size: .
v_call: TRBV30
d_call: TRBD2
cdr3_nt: TGTGCCTGGGAACTAGCGAATTACAATGAGCAGTTCTTC
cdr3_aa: CAWELANYNEQFF

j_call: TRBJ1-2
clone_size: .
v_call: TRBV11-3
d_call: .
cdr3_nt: TGTGCCAGCAGCCCCTCGCTAGCGGCACAGCTCTATGGCTACACCTTC
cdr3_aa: CASSPSLAAQLYGYTF

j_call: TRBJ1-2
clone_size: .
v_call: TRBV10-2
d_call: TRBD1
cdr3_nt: TGCGCCAGCAGTGCGACCACAGGGGGCCTGTACACCTTC
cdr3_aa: CASSATTGGLYTF

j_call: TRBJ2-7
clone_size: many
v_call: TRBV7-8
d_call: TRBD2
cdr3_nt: TGTGCCAGCACCCCCCGGGGACTAGCGGGAGGGTCCTACGAGCAGTACTTC
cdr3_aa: CASTPRGLAGGSYEQYF

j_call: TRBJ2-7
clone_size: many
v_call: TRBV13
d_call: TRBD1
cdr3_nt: TGTGCCAGCAGCCCCGGGACAGTCCCCGAGCAGTACTTC
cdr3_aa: CASSPGTVPEQYF